The rows below give T cell receptor beta chains drawn from one sample of a study of T cells after yellow fever vaccination. TCRdb independently ran MiXCR on the 5' RACE reads; one entry per CDR3 protein. The sample has nearly 350,000 distinct CDR3 sequences, roughly 8.6% seen once. The sample here was PBMCs, taken about 41 days after the first yellow fever vaccination. Receptors originate from a man between 18 and 29 years old who received the YFV17D yellow fever vaccine. CDR3s include the opening cysteine and the closing phenylalanine or tryptophan. Fields, in order: clone size, V gene, J gene, D gene, CDR3 protein, CDR3 DNA. A D gene is named only where the DNA matches it firmly. The size entry is marked missing in some rows and otherwise reads once, few, many or a size class.

abundance: -
v_gene: TRBV20-1
j_gene: TRBJ1-2
d_gene: -
CDR3aa: CSAPLTGHYGYTF
CDR3nt: TGCAGTGCCCCGTTGACAGGCCACTATGGCTACACCTTC

abundance: -
v_gene: TRBV24-1
j_gene: TRBJ1-5
d_gene: -
CDR3aa: CATSDSAGGYSNQPQHF
CDR3nt: TGTGCCACCAGTGATTCCGCGGGGGGGTATAGCAATCAGCCCCAGCATTTT

abundance: few
v_gene: TRBV24-1
j_gene: TRBJ1-1
d_gene: -
CDR3aa: CATSVGPEGTEAFF
CDR3nt: TGTGCCACCAGTGTAGGCCCCGAAGGGACTGAAGCTTTCTTT

abundance: few
v_gene: TRBV5-1
j_gene: TRBJ2-2
d_gene: -
CDR3aa: CASSLKQVSFFGGELFF
CDR3nt: TGCGCCAGCAGCTTGAAACAAGTATCTTTCTTTGGCGGGGAGCTGTTTTTT

abundance: few
v_gene: TRBV6-1
j_gene: TRBJ2-1
d_gene: TRBD2
CDR3aa: CASSLLSSGVGGEQFF
CDR3nt: TGTGCCAGCAGTCTCTTGTCTAGCGGGGTGGGTGGGGAGCAGTTCTTC

abundance: -
v_gene: TRBV30
j_gene: TRBJ2-1
d_gene: -
CDR3aa: CAWSRGGNEQFF
CDR3nt: TGTGCCTGGAGTCGAGGCGGCAATGAGCAGTTCTTC

abundance: -
v_gene: TRBV29-1
j_gene: TRBJ1-2
d_gene: -
CDR3aa: CSVDMGTLYGYTF
CDR3nt: TGCAGCGTTGATATGGGGACTCTCTATGGCTACACCTTC

abundance: -
v_gene: TRBV6-1
j_gene: TRBJ2-3
d_gene: TRBD1
CDR3aa: CASSDRGRADTQYF
CDR3nt: TGTGCCAGCAGCGACAGGGGGCGGGCAGATACGCAGTATTTT

abundance: few
v_gene: TRBV9
j_gene: TRBJ2-3
d_gene: -
CDR3aa: CASSVDGGTTDTQYF
CDR3nt: TGTGCCAGCAGCGTAGATGGCGGAACCACAGATACGCAGTATTTT

abundance: few
v_gene: TRBV5-1
j_gene: TRBJ2-1
d_gene: TRBD2
CDR3aa: CASSFRLAGYNEQFF
CDR3nt: TGCGCCAGCAGCTTTAGACTAGCGGGGTACAATGAGCAGTTCTTC

abundance: few
v_gene: TRBV7-9
j_gene: TRBJ2-1
d_gene: -
CDR3aa: CASSLRDVEQFF
CDR3nt: TGTGCCAGCAGCTTAAGAGACGTTGAGCAGTTCTTC

abundance: few
v_gene: TRBV6-1
j_gene: TRBJ1-2
d_gene: -
CDR3aa: CATKPGLDYGYTF
CDR3nt: TGTGCCACCAAACCAGGGCTCGACTATGGCTACACCTTC

abundance: few
v_gene: TRBV5-1
j_gene: TRBJ2-3
d_gene: -
CDR3aa: CASSQGLWNTQYF
CDR3nt: TGCGCCAGCAGCCAAGGACTTTGGAATACGCAGTATTTT

abundance: few
v_gene: TRBV12-3/TRBV12-4
j_gene: TRBJ1-1
d_gene: -
CDR3aa: CASSLAHMNTEAFF
CDR3nt: TGTGCCAGCAGTTTAGCCCACATGAACACTGAAGCTTTCTTT

abundance: many
v_gene: TRBV20-1
j_gene: TRBJ2-5
d_gene: -
CDR3aa: CSGARETQYF
CDR3nt: TGCAGTGGAGCTAGGGAGACCCAGTACTTC

abundance: -
v_gene: TRBV7-6
j_gene: TRBJ2-7
d_gene: TRBD2
CDR3aa: CAVGGGLAPDEQYF
CDR3nt: TGTGCCGTGGGCGGGGGACTAGCGCCGGACGAGCAGTACTTC

abundance: -
v_gene: TRBV9
j_gene: TRBJ2-2
d_gene: -
CDR3aa: CASSATGSGANTGELFF
CDR3nt: TGTGCCAGCAGCGCGACGGGATCCGGGGCGAACACCGGGGAGCTGTTTTTT

abundance: -
v_gene: TRBV20-1
j_gene: TRBJ2-3
d_gene: TRBD2
CDR3aa: CSANSGVRTDTQYF
CDR3nt: TGCAGTGCTAACAGCGGGGTTCGCACAGATACGCAGTATTTT

abundance: -
v_gene: TRBV18
j_gene: TRBJ1-1
d_gene: TRBD1
CDR3aa: CASSLKTGGDEAFF
CDR3nt: TGTGCCAGCTCACTAAAGACAGGGGGGGATGAAGCTTTCTTT

abundance: few
v_gene: TRBV28
j_gene: TRBJ1-3
d_gene: TRBD1
CDR3aa: CASKQGARNTIYF
CDR3nt: TGTGCCAGCAAACAGGGGGCGAGAAACACCATATATTTT

abundance: -
v_gene: TRBV5-1
j_gene: TRBJ1-6
d_gene: TRBD1
CDR3aa: CASSPTGDSPLHF
CDR3nt: TGCGCCAGCAGTCCGACAGGGGATTCACCCCTCCACTTT

abundance: many
v_gene: TRBV7-2
j_gene: TRBJ1-1
d_gene: TRBD1
CDR3aa: CASTEQGGTEAFF
CDR3nt: TGTGCCAGCACCGAACAGGGGGGCACTGAAGCTTTCTTT

abundance: -
v_gene: TRBV6-1
j_gene: TRBJ2-7
d_gene: -
CDR3aa: CASSELHEQYF
CDR3nt: TGTGCCAGCAGTGAACTCCACGAGCAGTACTTC

abundance: -
v_gene: TRBV27
j_gene: TRBJ2-3
d_gene: TRBD1
CDR3aa: CASSSRDRGLTDTQYF
CDR3nt: TGTGCCAGCAGTTCGCGCGACAGGGGGCTCACAGATACGCAGTATTTT

abundance: many
v_gene: TRBV5-1
j_gene: TRBJ1-6
d_gene: -
CDR3aa: CASSLTDFNSPLHF
CDR3nt: TGCGCCAGCAGCTTGACGGATTTTAATTCACCCCTCCACTTT

abundance: -
v_gene: TRBV7-2
j_gene: TRBJ2-1
d_gene: TRBD2
CDR3aa: CASSLQRGAISYNEQFF
CDR3nt: TGTGCCAGCAGCTTACAGCGGGGGGCCATCTCCTACAATGAGCAGTTCTTC

abundance: few
v_gene: TRBV20-1
j_gene: TRBJ1-2
d_gene: -
CDR3aa: CIPRNPTYGYTF
CDR3nt: TGCATCCCCAGGAATCCCACCTATGGCTACACCTTC

abundance: -
v_gene: TRBV6-1
j_gene: TRBJ2-2
d_gene: -
CDR3aa: CASRGQGGTGELFF
CDR3nt: TGTGCCAGCAGAGGGCAGGGAGGTACCGGGGAGCTGTTTTTT

abundance: few
v_gene: TRBV18
j_gene: TRBJ1-1
d_gene: -
CDR3aa: CASSFDKNTEAFF
CDR3nt: TGTGCCAGCTCGTTTGACAAGAACACTGAAGCTTTCTTT

abundance: -
v_gene: TRBV21-1
j_gene: TRBJ2-2
d_gene: -
CDR3aa: CASTPTGLAGGSNTWELFF
CDR3nt: TGTGCCAGCACCCCCACGGGACTAGCGGGGGGGTCGAACACCTGGGAGCTGTTTTTT

abundance: -
v_gene: TRBV4-1
j_gene: TRBJ2-5
d_gene: -
CDR3aa: CASSPQSSYQETQYF
CDR3nt: TGCGCCAGCAGCCCCCAGAGCAGCTACCAAGAGACCCAGTACTTC

abundance: -
v_gene: TRBV12-3/TRBV12-4
j_gene: TRBJ2-1
d_gene: -
CDR3aa: CASSLLASGDEQFF
CDR3nt: TGTGCCAGCAGTTTACTAGCGTCGGGCGATGAGCAGTTCTTC

abundance: -
v_gene: TRBV5-1
j_gene: TRBJ1-2
d_gene: -
CDR3aa: CASSLTTGRLEGYTF
CDR3nt: TGCGCCAGCAGCTTGACCACAGGGAGGTTGGAAGGCTACACCTTC

abundance: -
v_gene: TRBV24-1
j_gene: TRBJ2-2
d_gene: -
CDR3aa: CATKGTDNTGELFF
CDR3nt: TGTGCCACGAAAGGGACCGATAACACCGGGGAGCTGTTTTTT

abundance: few
v_gene: TRBV20-1
j_gene: TRBJ2-3
d_gene: TRBD2
CDR3aa: CSAPSLAGGPNTQYF
CDR3nt: TGCAGTGCTCCCTCACTAGCGGGGGGGCCGAATACGCAGTATTTT

abundance: few
v_gene: TRBV7-8
j_gene: TRBJ2-2
d_gene: -
CDR3aa: CASSFQNRGGRRELFF
CDR3nt: TGTGCCAGCAGCTTCCAAAACAGGGGGGGTAGGAGGGAGCTGTTTTTT

abundance: -
v_gene: TRBV3-1
j_gene: TRBJ2-3
d_gene: -
CDR3aa: CASSQAGKTDTQYF
CDR3nt: TGTGCCAGCAGCCAAGCGGGTAAAACAGATACGCAGTATTTT

abundance: few
v_gene: TRBV18
j_gene: TRBJ1-1
d_gene: TRBD1
CDR3aa: CASSPRRGERGLNTEAFF
CDR3nt: TGTGCCAGCTCACCACGCAGGGGTGAAAGGGGGCTGAACACTGAAGCTTTCTTT

abundance: -
v_gene: TRBV7-2
j_gene: TRBJ2-3
d_gene: -
CDR3aa: CASSLGAAGAADTQYF
CDR3nt: TGTGCCAGCAGCTTAGGGGCGGCGGGGGCGGCAGATACGCAGTATTTT

abundance: few
v_gene: TRBV7-2
j_gene: TRBJ2-3
d_gene: -
CDR3aa: CASSLTGRPFTDTQYF
CDR3nt: TGTGCCAGCAGCCTAACCGGACGGCCATTCACAGATACGCAGTATTTT

abundance: few
v_gene: TRBV6-2/TRBV6-3
j_gene: TRBJ2-7
d_gene: -
CDR3aa: CASSYGGAGEQYF
CDR3nt: TGTGCCAGCAGTTACGGAGGGGCAGGGGAGCAGTACTTC

abundance: many
v_gene: TRBV12-3/TRBV12-4
j_gene: TRBJ2-7
d_gene: -
CDR3aa: CASSSGPTYEQYF
CDR3nt: TGTGCCAGCAGTTCTGGACCAACCTACGAGCAGTACTTC